The entry below describes one T cell receptor (beta chain). Its antigen is unknown. This sample is part of a study of T-cell memory formation after mild COVID-19. General study points: Some clones that responded were present in memory (sampled pre-infection), which suggests cross-reactive memory joined.

V was pared by 3 bases and J by 2 bases, with 7 bases of the junction left unmatched. Germline CDR1 SGHDT, CDR2 YYEEEE. CDR3 size: 18 residues. TCRdb redid the calling of the 5' RACE reads with MiXCR, one entry per CDR3 protein. This sample carries about 84,000 distinct CDR3 sequences, approximately 14% of them seen once, and the ten largest clones take roughly 33%. Material for sequencing was PBMCs or a T cell subset sorted from them (not recorded which). V gene TRBV5-6 combines with J gene TRBJ2-5; 16 bases agree with TRBD2. The TCR was taken from an adult woman who had mild COVID-19 (a few samples of this study predate the infection). Cell type and time point are not known. The CDR3 reads CASSWVRGLAGGQETQYF. In nucleotides, the CDR3 is TGTGCCAGCAGCTGGGTTCGGGGACTAGCGGGGGGGCAAGAGACCCAGTACTTC.